Listed below are T cell receptor beta chains from one sample, sequenced in a study of blood T cell repertoires in COVID-19. The method was immunoSEQ multiplex PCR; TCRdb's version includes in-frame clones alone and lacks a portion of them. In the table there are hundreds of thousands of clones, 82% of which are singletons. The sequenced sample consisted of peripheral blood. Receptors were obtained from a woman of 80 years or more with acute or convalescent COVID-19. Each CDR3 is given with its conserved first and last residue. The D gene is left open where the match is weak. Size values are once, few and many counts, or a class for expanded clones, and some rows have none.

j_gene	v_gene	abundance	d_gene	CDR3nt	CDR3aa
TRBJ2-5	TRBV7-2	NA	TRBD2	TGTGCCAGCAGCGGACTAGCAGGCGAGACCCAGTACTTC	CASSGLAGETQYF
TRBJ1-5	TRBV10-3	once	TRBD1	TGTGCCATCAGTGAGGGACCGGGACAGGGGGATCAGCCCCAGCATTTT	CAISEGPGQGDQPQHF
TRBJ2-7	TRBV14	few	NA	TGTGCCAGCAGCCAAGGATGGGGCGGCTACGAGCAGTACTTC	CASSQGWGGYEQYF
TRBJ1-5	TRBV19	once	TRBD1	TGTGCCAGTAGTATAACAGGGGGAGTGGGTCAGCCCCAGCATTTT	CASSITGGVGQPQHF
TRBJ2-2	TRBV7-6	NA	TRBD1	TGTGCCAGCAGCTTTGGGACAGGGGGCACCGGGGAGCTGTTTTTT	CASSFGTGGTGELFF
TRBJ2-5	TRBV6-2/TRBV6-3	NA	NA	TGTGCCAGCAGTTACTCGGGGGCGGCGAAGACCCAGTACTTC	CASSYSGAAKTQYF
TRBJ1-4	TRBV19	NA	TRBD1	TGTGCCAGTAGTCGGAGGACAGGGAATGAAAAACTGTTTTTT	CASSRRTGNEKLFF
TRBJ1-4	TRBV4-3	NA	TRBD1	TGCGCCAGCAGCCAAGACGCGTATAGGCGGGCAGGGGGCCAGGGTAATGAAAAACTGTTTTTT	CASSQDAYRRAGGQGNEKLFF
TRBJ2-7	TRBV29-1	NA	NA	TGCAGCGTCAGACAGACATCGCTGAATCCCTACGAGCAGTACTTC	CSVRQTSLNPYEQYF
TRBJ1-3	TRBV5-4	NA	NA	TGTGCCAGCAGCTCATCACAGGGCTCAGATTATGGAAACACCATATATTTT	CASSSSQGSDYGNTIYF
TRBJ1-2	TRBV28	once	NA	TGTGCCAGCACCTCGACGGGGGTCAGGTATGGCTACACCTTC	CASTSTGVRYGYTF
TRBJ2-7	TRBV2	NA	TRBD1	TGTGCCAGCACCCTCACAGGGGTCTCCTACGAGCAGTACTTC	CASTLTGVSYEQYF
TRBJ1-2	TRBV28	NA	TRBD1	TGTGCCAGCAGACCAACGGGACAGGCCCGCGGTGGCTACACCTTC	CASRPTGQARGGYTF
TRBJ1-3	TRBV5-1	few	TRBD1	TGCGCCAGCAGCTTGGATGGACAGGGGCGGGGAAACACCATATATTTT	CASSLDGQGRGNTIYF
TRBJ1-2	TRBV19	NA	TRBD1	TGTGCCAGTAATCCTGGGACAGGGGGCTCCATGGCCTATGGCTACACCTTC	CASNPGTGGSMAYGYTF
TRBJ2-1	TRBV29-1	NA	NA	TGCAGCGTTCATGGACAGTCCTACAATGAGCAGTTCTTC	CSVHGQSYNEQFF
TRBJ2-5	TRBV12-3/TRBV12-4	NA	TRBD1	TGTGCCAGCAGTTTTGGGACAGGGGGGACCCAGTACTTC	CASSFGTGGTQYF
TRBJ1-1	TRBV9	few	NA	TGTGCCAGCAGCGTGTCCAGGTTGAACACTGAAGCTTTCTTT	CASSVSRLNTEAFF
TRBJ2-1	TRBV4-2	once	TRBD2	TGTGCCAGCAGCCAAGATCTCGGGACTAGCGGGAGGGCCTACAATGAGCAGTTCTTC	CASSQDLGTSGRAYNEQFF
TRBJ2-1	TRBV4-1	NA	TRBD2	TGCGCCAGCAGCCTTTCGACTAGCGTAAGCCTCAATGAGCAGTTCTTC	CASSLSTSVSLNEQFF
TRBJ2-1	TRBV9	few	NA	TGTGCCAGCAGCGTAGCGTACCGAGGAAGGGAGCAGTTCTTC	CASSVAYRGREQFF
TRBJ1-5	TRBV5-1	NA	TRBD1	TGCGCCAGCAGCTTGGAGGGGACAGGGAGTCAGCCCCAGCATTTT	CASSLEGTGSQPQHF
TRBJ1-6	TRBV19	few	TRBD1	TGTGCCAGTTCACAGGGGGGAGGATCACCCCTCCACTTT	CASSQGGGSPLHF
TRBJ1-1	TRBV6-2/TRBV6-3	once	NA	TGTGCCAGCAGTTACGCACAGAGACCTTATGAAGCTTTCTTT	CASSYAQRPYEAFF
TRBJ1-4	TRBV2	NA	NA	TGTGCCGGTAGTGGGACGGGGAATGAAAAACTGTTTTTT	CAGSGTGNEKLFF
TRBJ2-7	TRBV6-5	NA	NA	TGTGCCAGCAGGGGACTTTCCACCTACGAGCAGTACTTC	CASRGLSTYEQYF
TRBJ2-1	TRBV7-8	NA	TRBD2	TGTGCCAGCAGCCTAGCGGGCACAGGGAATGAGCAGTTCTTC	CASSLAGTGNEQFF
TRBJ1-4	TRBV15	NA	NA	TGTGCCACCAGCGGCCGACAGGCGGCTAATGAAAAACTGTTTTTT	CATSGRQAANEKLFF
TRBJ1-1	TRBV5-1	NA	NA	TGCGCCAGCAGCCTCAGGGGAACTGAAGCTTTCTTT	CASSLRGTEAFF
TRBJ1-2	TRBV7-9	once	NA	TGTGCCAGCAGCTTACGGGGGGCCGGTAACTATGGCTACACCTTC	CASSLRGAGNYGYTF
TRBJ1-5	TRBV28	NA	NA	TGTGCCAGCAGTTTGCGAGACTTCATGTTTGAGGGCCATAGCAATCAGCCCCAGCATTTT	CASSLRDFMFEGHSNQPQHF
TRBJ1-5	TRBV5-4	many	TRBD1	TGTGCCAGCAGCCCGGGACAGGGGAATCAGCCCCAGCATTTT	CASSPGQGNQPQHF
TRBJ2-3	TRBV7-3	NA	TRBD2	TGTGCCAGCAGCCAAATGGGACTAGCGAGCACAGATACGCAGTATTTT	CASSQMGLASTDTQYF
TRBJ2-7	TRBV5-1	NA	NA	TGCGCCAGCAGCTTTGGAGCGGGCTCTTCAAATAGGCCCTACGAGCAGTACTTC	CASSFGAGSSNRPYEQYF
TRBJ1-3	TRBV6-5	NA	NA	TGTGCCAGCAGGGACAACTTCTCTGGAAACACCATATATTTT	CASRDNFSGNTIYF
TRBJ1-2	TRBV18	NA	NA	TGTGCCAGTTACGGCGGGGGCAATGGCTACACCTTC	CASYGGGNGYTF
TRBJ2-1	TRBV28	NA	NA	TGTGCCAGCAGAAGGACTGATGCCGAATACAATGAGCAGTTCTTC	CASRRTDAEYNEQFF
TRBJ2-1	TRBV29-1	NA	NA	TGCAGCGGACGCCATCTAGTTAATGAGCAGTTCTTC	CSGRHLVNEQFF
TRBJ1-6	TRBV25-1	NA	NA	TGTGCCAGCAGTCAAACGGCTAGACCAAATTCACCCCTCCACTTT	CASSQTARPNSPLHF
TRBJ2-6	TRBV21-1	once	NA	TGTGCCAGCAGCAAGGTTCCTACAGGGACGGCTGGGGCCAACGTCCTGACTTTC	CASSKVPTGTAGANVLTF
TRBJ2-5	TRBV27	many	TRBD2	TGTGCCAGCAGTTTAGGGACTAGCGGGAGTGAGACCCAGTACTTC	CASSLGTSGSETQYF
TRBJ2-2	TRBV7-9	NA	TRBD2	TGTGCCAGCAAAAAACTAGCGCTCGCGAACACCGGGGAGCTGTTTTTT	CASKKLALANTGELFF
TRBJ1-2	TRBV5-1	NA	NA	TGCGCCAGCAGCTTGGACCGGGACAAGTATGGCTACACCTTC	CASSLDRDKYGYTF
TRBJ2-7	TRBV5-1	NA	NA	TGCGCCAGCAGCTTGGACAGGGGCCAGCGGGACGAGCAGTACTTC	CASSLDRGQRDEQYF
TRBJ2-7	TRBV10-3	NA	TRBD1	TGTGCCATCAGGGAGGAACAGGGGCGAGCCTACGAGCAGTACTTC	CAIREEQGRAYEQYF